A single sample is the source of the 9 T cell receptor beta chains below, sequenced in a study of blood T cell repertoires in COVID-19. The protocol was immunoSEQ multiplex PCR, while the TCRdb copy is restricted to in-frame clones and leaves out a portion. The table includes roughly 260,000 clones, 87% detected once. Sample: peripheral blood. The receptor source for this set is a woman aged 45-65 years who had recovered from COVID-19.

V usage is TRBV19 and J usage is TRBJ1-1; no firm D call. Deletions cut 3 bases from V and 0 bases from J, with 8 bases between. Germline-derived CDR1 and CDR2 are LNHDA and SQIVND (reference sequence). The CDR3 is 14 amino acids. Here the CDR3 reads CASSIPVMNTEAFF. In DNA form, the CDR3 reads TGTGCCAGTAGTATCCCGGTCATGAACACTGAAGCTTTCTTT. Together with reference TRBV19 and TRBJ1-1, the CDR3 gives the full variable domain: DGGITQSPKYLFRKEGQNVTLSCEQNLNHDAMYWYRQDPGQGLRLIYYSQIVNDFQKGDIAEGYSVSREKKESFPLTVTSAQKNPTAFYLCASSIPVMNTEAFFGQGTRLTVV.

V is TRBV30 and J is TRBJ2-7, with D possibly matching TRBD2 (5 bases). This CDR3 has 16 amino acids. From germline, CDR1 is GTSNPN and CDR2 SVGIG (reference sequence). V lost 4 bases, J lost 4 bases, and 23 bases lay in between. CDR3 nucleotide sequence: TGTGCCTGGACTCGAGGAGGATCTGGGGATATTTACGAGCAGTACTTC. It encodes CAWTRGGSGDIYEQYF.

V gene TRBV28 combines with J gene TRBJ1-1; D is ambiguous. CDR1 is MDHEN, CDR2 SYDVKM, per germline. The CDR3 is 14 residues long. Trimming pared 1 base from V and 1 base from J, leaving 7 bases between. CDR3 bases: TGTGCCAGCAGTTTATCCCTGAGGAACACTGAAGCTTTCTTT. Its translation is CASSLSLRNTEAFF.

DNA for the CDR3: TGTGCCAGCAGTTACTTGGCAGGGGAAGAGACCCAGTACTTC. Translated, it gives CASSYLAGEETQYF. The chain carries TRBV6-5 and TRBJ2-5; D is perhaps TRBD1 (6 bases). The V end lost 1 base, the J end lost 3 bases, and 9 bases lay between the germline ends. This CDR3 has 14 amino acids. The germline V gene has CDR1 MNHEY and CDR2 SVGAGI.

The chain employs TRBV7-3 and TRBJ2-3; 9 nucleotides match TRBD1. Germline lookup yields CDR1 SGHTA and CDR2 FQGTGA. V trimming: 5 bases; J trimming: 1 base; junction bases outside the gene matches: 10. The CDR3 extends over 17 amino acids. This chain's CDR3 is CASSAGQGSPGTDTQYF. The CDR3, as DNA: TGTGCCAGCAGCGCCGGACAGGGGTCACCAGGCACAGATACGCAGTATTTT.

The chain joins TRBV6-5 to TRBJ1-2, with TRBD1 as a possible D gene (6 bases). Germline V gene sequence: CDR1 MNHEY, CDR2 SVGAGI. The CDR3 is 14 amino acids. V lost 7 bases to trimming and J lost 8 bases, with 20 bases between them. CDR3 region: CASKPRGKLNGYTF. Written as DNA, the CDR3 is TGTGCCAGCAAGCCGAGGGGGAAGCTTAACGGCTACACCTTC.

The rearrangement uses TRBV27 and TRBJ1-4; a possible D gene is TRBD1 (6 bases). Germline V lookup: CDR1 MNHEY, CDR2 SMNVEV (reference sequence). V gave up 6 bases and J gave up 7 bases, with 18 bases separating them. The CDR3 has 15 amino acids. The CDR3 loop is CASRNQGPWGEKLFF. The CDR3 nucleotides are TGTGCCAGCAGGAATCAGGGGCCTTGGGGTGAAAAACTGTTTTTT.

This chain links TRBV5-1 with TRBJ2-7; no reliable D call. The CDR3 consists of 13 residues. Trimming left V 0 bases short and J 4 bases short, with 8 bases between. CDR1 SGHRS and CDR2 YFSETQ come from the germline V gene. The CDR3 DNA reads as TGCGCCAGCAGCTTGGGACTGCAGTACGAGCAGTACTTC. Amino acid sequence: CASSLGLQYEQYF. The full variable domain, its missing parts supplied by reference TRBV5-1 and TRBJ2-7, is KAGVTQTPRYLIKTRGQQVTLSCSPISGHRSVSWYQQTPGQGLQFLFEYFSETQRNKGNFPGRFSGRQFSNSRSEMNVSTLELGDSALYLCASSLGLQYEQYFGPGTRLTVT.

This rearrangement joins TRBV19 to TRBJ1-6, with 7 positions matching TRBD1. From germline, CDR1 is LNHDA and CDR2 SQIVND (reference sequence). With V trimmed by 4 bases and J by 4 bases, 4 bases remained unmatched. This CDR3 comprises 15 residues. The CDR3, as DNA: TGTGCCAGTAGTACTCCGGGACAGTATAATTCACCCCTCCACTTT. It encodes CASSTPGQYNSPLHF. Together with reference TRBV19 and TRBJ1-6, the CDR3 gives the full variable domain: DGGITQSPKYLFRKEGQNVTLSCEQNLNHDAMYWYRQDPGQGLRLIYYSQIVNDFQKGDIAEGYSVSREKKESFPLTVTSAQKNPTAFYLCASSTPGQYNSPLHFGNGTRLTVT.